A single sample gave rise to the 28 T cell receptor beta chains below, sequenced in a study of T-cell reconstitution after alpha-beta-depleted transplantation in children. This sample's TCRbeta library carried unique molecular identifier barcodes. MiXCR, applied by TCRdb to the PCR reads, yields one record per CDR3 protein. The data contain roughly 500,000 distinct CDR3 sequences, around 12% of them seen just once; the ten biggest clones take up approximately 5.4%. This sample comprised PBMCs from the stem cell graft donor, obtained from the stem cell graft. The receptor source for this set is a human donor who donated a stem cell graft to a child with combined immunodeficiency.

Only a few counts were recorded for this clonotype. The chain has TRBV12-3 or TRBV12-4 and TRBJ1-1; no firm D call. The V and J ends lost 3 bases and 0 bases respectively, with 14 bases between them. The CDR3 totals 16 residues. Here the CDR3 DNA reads TGTGCCAGCAGTTTCACTGGCGTCCCAATGAACACTGAAGCTTTCTTT. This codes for CASSFTGVPMNTEAFF.

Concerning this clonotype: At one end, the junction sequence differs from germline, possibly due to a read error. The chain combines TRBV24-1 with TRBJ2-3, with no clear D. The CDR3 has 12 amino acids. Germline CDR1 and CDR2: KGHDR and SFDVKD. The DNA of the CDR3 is TGTGCCACCAGTGGTTTGAAGGGTACGCAGTATTTT. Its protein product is CATSGLKGTQYF.

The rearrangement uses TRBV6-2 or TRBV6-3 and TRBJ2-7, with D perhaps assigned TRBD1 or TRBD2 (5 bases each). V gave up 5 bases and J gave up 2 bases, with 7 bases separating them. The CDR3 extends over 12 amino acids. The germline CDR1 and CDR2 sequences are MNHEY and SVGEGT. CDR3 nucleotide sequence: TGTGCCAGCAGTACGGGGCCCTACGAGCAGTACTTC. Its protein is CASSTGPYEQYF.

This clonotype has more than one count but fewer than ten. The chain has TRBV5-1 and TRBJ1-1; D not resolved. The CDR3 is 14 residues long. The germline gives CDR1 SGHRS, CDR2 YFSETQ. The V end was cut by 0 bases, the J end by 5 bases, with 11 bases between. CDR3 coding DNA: TGCGCCAGCAGCTTGGGTGATAGACGAACTGAAGCTTTCTTT. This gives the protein CASSLGDRRTEAFF. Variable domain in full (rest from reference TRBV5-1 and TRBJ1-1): KAGVTQTPRYLIKTRGQQVTLSCSPISGHRSVSWYQQTPGQGLQFLFEYFSETQRNKGNFPGRFSGRQFSNSRSEMNVSTLELGDSALYLCASSLGDRRTEAFFGQGTRLTVV.

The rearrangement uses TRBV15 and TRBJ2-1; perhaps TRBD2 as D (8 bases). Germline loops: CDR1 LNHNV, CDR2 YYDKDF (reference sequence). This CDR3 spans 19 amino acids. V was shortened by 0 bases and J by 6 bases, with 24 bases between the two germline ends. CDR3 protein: CATSRELPGLGAGGNEQFF. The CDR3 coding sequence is TGTGCCACCAGCAGAGAACTTCCGGGACTAGGAGCAGGGGGCAATGAGCAGTTCTTC.

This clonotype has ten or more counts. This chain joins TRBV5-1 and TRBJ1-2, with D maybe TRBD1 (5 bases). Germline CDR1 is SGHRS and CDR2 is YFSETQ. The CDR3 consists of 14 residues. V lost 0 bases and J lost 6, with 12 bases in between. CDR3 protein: CASSLVGAGHGYTF. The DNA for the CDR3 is TGCGCCAGCAGCTTGGTCGGGGCAGGGCATGGCTACACCTTC.

CDR3 protein: CSAADASYEQYF. The CDR3, as DNA: TGCAGCGCCGCGGACGCTAGCTACGAGCAGTACTTC. The gene calls are TRBV29-1 and TRBJ2-7; D unclear. The CDR3 covers 12 residues. The ends were cut back, 7 bases at V and 3 bases at J, with 13 bases in the middle. Germline V gene sequence: CDR1 SQVTM, CDR2 ANQGSEA.

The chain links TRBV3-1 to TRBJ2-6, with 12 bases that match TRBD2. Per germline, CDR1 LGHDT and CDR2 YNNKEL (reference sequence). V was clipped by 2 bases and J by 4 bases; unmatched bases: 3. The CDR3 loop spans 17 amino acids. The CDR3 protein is CASSQLAGGLGANVLTF. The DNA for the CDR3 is TGTGCCAGCAGCCAACTAGCGGGGGGGCTAGGGGCCAACGTCCTGACTTTC.

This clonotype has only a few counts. CDR3 DNA sequence: TGTGCCAGCAGGTGGCGGTTGGGCACCGGGGAGCTGTTTTTT. Translation: CASRWRLGTGELFF. V is TRBV27 and J is TRBJ2-2; D not certain. This CDR3 contains 14 residues. V shed 6 bases and J shed 4 bases, with 12 bases lying between them. The V gene's germline CDR1 is MNHEY and CDR2 SMNVEV (reference sequence).

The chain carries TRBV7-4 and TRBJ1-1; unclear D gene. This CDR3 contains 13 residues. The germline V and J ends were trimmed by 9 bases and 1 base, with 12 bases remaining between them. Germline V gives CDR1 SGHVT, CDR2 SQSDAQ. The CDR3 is CASYRTKNTEAFF. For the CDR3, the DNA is TGTGCCAGTTACAGAACCAAGAACACTGAAGCTTTCTTT.

CDR3 nucleotides: TGTGCCAGCAGCCCCGGGACAGCATATCAGCCCCAGCATTTT. Translating it yields CASSPGTAYQPQHF. The V gene is TRBV9, the J gene TRBJ1-5; the match to TRBD1 covers 7 bases. Looked up from germline, CDR1 is SGDLS and CDR2 is YYNGEE. The CDR3 spans 14 residues. V lost 4 bases, J lost 5 bases, and 6 bases stayed unmatched.

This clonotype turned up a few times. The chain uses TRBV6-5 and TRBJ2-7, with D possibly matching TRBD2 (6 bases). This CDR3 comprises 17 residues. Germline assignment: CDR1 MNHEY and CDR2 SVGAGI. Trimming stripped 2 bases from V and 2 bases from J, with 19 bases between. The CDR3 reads CASSYRRGGSTTYEQYF. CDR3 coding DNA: TGTGCCAGCAGTTACAGAAGGGGAGGTAGTACCACCTACGAGCAGTACTTC.

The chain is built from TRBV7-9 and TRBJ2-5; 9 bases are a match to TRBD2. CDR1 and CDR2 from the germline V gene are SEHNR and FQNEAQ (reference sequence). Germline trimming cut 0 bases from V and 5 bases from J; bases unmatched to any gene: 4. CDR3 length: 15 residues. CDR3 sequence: CASSLARGGLETQYF. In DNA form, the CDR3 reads TGTGCCAGCAGCTTAGCGCGGGGGGGCCTTGAGACCCAGTACTTC. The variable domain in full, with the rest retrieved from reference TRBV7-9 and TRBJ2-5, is DTGVSQNPRHKITKRGQNVTFRCDPISEHNRLYWYRQTLGQGPEFLTYFQNEAQLEKSRLLSDRFSAERPKGSFSTLEIQRTEQGDSAMYLCASSLARGGLETQYFGPGTRLLVL.

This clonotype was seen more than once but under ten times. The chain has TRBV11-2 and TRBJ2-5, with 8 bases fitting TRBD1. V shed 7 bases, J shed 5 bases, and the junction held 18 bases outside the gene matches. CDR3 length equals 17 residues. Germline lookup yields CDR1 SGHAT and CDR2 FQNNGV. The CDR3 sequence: CASNSQGAGGFHETQYF. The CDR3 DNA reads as TGTGCCAGCAACTCCCAGGGGGCAGGGGGCTTCCACGAGACCCAGTACTTC.

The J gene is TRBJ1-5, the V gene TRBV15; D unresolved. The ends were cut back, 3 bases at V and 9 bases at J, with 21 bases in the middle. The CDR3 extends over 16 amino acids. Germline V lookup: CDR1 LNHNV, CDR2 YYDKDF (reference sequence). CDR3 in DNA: TGTGCCACCAGCAGTTCATATGGACCCGAGCTTGGGCCCCAGCATTTT. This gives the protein CATSSSYGPELGPQHF.

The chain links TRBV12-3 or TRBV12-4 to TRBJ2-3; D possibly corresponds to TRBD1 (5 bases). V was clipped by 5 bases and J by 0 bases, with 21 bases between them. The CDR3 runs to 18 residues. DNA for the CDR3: TGTGCCAGCAGTCCTCTGCCCATAAACAGGATTAGCACAGATACGCAGTATTTT. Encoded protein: CASSPLPINRISTDTQYF.

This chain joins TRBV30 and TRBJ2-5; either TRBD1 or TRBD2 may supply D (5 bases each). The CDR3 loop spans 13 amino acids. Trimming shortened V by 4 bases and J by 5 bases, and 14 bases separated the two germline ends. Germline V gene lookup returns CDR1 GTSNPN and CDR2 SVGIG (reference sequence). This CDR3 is CAWTRGRGETQYF. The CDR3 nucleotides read TGTGCCTGGACCCGGGGCCGAGGGGAGACCCAGTACTTC.

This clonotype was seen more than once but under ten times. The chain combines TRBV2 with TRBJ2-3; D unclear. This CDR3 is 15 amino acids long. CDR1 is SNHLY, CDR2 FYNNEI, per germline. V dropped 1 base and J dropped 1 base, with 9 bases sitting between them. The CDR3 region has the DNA TGTGCCAGCAGTGAAGGCAGGTCACGCACAGATACGCAGTATTTT. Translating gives CASSEGRSRTDTQYF.

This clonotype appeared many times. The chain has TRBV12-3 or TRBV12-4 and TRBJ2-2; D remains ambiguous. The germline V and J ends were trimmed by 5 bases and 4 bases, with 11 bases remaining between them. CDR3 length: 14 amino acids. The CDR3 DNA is TGTGCCAGCAGTCCCCCGGTAGGCACCGGGGAGCTGTTTTTT. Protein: CASSPPVGTGELFF.

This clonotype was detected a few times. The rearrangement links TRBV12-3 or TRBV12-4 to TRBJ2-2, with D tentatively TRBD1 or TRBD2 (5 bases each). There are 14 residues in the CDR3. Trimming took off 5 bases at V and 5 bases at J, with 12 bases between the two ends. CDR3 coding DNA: TGTGCCAGCAGTGCCTGGGGCGGGACCGGGGAGCTGTTTTTT. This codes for CASSAWGGTGELFF.

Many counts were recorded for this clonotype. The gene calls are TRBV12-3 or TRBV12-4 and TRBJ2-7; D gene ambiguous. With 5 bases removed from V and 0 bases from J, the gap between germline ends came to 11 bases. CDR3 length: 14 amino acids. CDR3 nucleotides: TGTGCCAGCAGTCTTTACATGGACTCCTACGAGCAGTACTTC. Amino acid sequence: CASSLYMDSYEQYF.

Here the CDR3 DNA reads TGCGCCAGCAGCTTGGCCTCGGGCCCCTACGGTTTAGGGCATGAAAAACTGTTTTTT. This sequence encodes CASSLASGPYGLGHEKLFF. V gene TRBV5-1 combines with J gene TRBJ1-4; D is unclear. From germline, CDR1 is SGHRS and CDR2 YFSETQ. V was shortened by 0 bases and J by 6 bases, with 24 bases between the two germline ends. The CDR3 runs to 19 residues.

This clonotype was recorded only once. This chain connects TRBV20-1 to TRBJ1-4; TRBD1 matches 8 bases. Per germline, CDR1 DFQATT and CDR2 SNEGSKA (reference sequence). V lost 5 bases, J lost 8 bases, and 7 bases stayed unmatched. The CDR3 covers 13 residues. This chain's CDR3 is CSAEDRAGEKLFF. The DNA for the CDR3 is TGCAGTGCTGAGGACAGGGCTGGGGAAAAACTGTTTTTT.

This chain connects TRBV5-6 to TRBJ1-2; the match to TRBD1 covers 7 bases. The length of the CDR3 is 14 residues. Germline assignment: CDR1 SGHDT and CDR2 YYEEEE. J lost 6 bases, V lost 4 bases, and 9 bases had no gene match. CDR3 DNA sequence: TGTGCCAGCAGCACCAGGGGGAAAAGAAATGGCTACACCTTC. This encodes CASSTRGKRNGYTF.

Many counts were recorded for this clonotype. The CDR3 here is CSVEVYYNEQYF. As DNA, the CDR3 is TGCAGCGTTGAAGTCTACTACAACGAGCAGTACTTC. V usage is TRBV29-1 and J usage is TRBJ2-7; D is uncertain. This CDR3 region has 12 residues. V was shortened by 1 base and J by 5 bases, with 9 bases between the two germline ends. Germline CDR1 reads SQVTM; CDR2 reads ANQGSEA.

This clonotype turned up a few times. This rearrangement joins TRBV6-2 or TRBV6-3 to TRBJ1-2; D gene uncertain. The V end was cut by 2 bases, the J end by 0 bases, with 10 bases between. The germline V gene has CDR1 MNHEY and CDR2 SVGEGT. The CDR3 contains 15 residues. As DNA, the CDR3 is TGTGCCAGCAGTTACGGCAGAACAGCTAACTATGGCTACACCTTC. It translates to CASSYGRTANYGYTF.

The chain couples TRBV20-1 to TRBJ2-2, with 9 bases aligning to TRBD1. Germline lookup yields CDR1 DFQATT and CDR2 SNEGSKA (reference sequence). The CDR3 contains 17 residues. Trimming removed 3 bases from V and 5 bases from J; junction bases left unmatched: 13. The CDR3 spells CSARARGTGPVTGELFF. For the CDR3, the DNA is TGCAGTGCTAGGGCCCGTGGGACAGGGCCCGTTACCGGGGAGCTGTTTTTT.

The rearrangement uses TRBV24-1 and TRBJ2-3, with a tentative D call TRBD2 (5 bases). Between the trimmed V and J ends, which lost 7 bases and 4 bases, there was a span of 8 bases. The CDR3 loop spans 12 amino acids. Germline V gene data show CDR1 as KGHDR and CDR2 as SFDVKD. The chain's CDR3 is CATRDYSDTQYF. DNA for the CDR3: TGTGCCACCAGAGACTATTCAGATACGCAGTATTTT.